These 5 T cell receptor beta chains came from one sample sequenced in a study of shared clonotypes between healthy human individuals. Only in-frame clones appear in the TCRdb table, and some are missing; sequencing was by immunoSEQ multiplex PCR. This sample yields roughly 1.4 million clones, of which less than 99% are seen a single time; approximately 0.38% belongs to the top ten. The specimen was naive CD4+ T cells sorted from blood. Stated subset: CD45RA+ positively selected. These receptors were obtained from a man aged 25 to 40 in good health.

The chain links TRBV7-9 to TRBJ2-7; weak D call: TRBD1 (5 bases). V lost 0 bases to trimming and J lost 2 bases, with 14 bases between them. This CDR3 spans 16 amino acids. Germline CDR1 SEHNR, CDR2 FQNEAQ (reference sequence). CDR3 nucleotide sequence: TGTGCCAGCAGCTTAGCAAGGGGCACGTTGACCTACGAGCAGTACTTC. It yields the protein CASSLARGTLTYEQYF. Complete variable domain (other parts from reference TRBV7-9 and TRBJ2-7): DTGVSQNPRHKITKRGQNVTFRCDPISEHNRLYWYRQTLGQGPEFLTYFQNEAQLEKSRLLSDRFSAERPKGSFSTLEIQRTEQGDSAMYLCASSLARGTLTYEQYFGPGTRLTVT.

The CDR3 region is CASSLPGTGTQETQYF. The CDR3 region has the DNA TGTGCCAGCAGCTTGCCCGGGACAGGGACTCAAGAGACCCAGTACTTC. The J gene is TRBJ2-5, the V gene TRBV5-6; 9 bases match TRBD1. The V gene's germline CDR1 is SGHDT and CDR2 YYEEEE. The CDR3 is 16 amino acids. The J segment lost 2 bases and the V segment lost 1 base, leaving 6 bases of the junction unmatched.

The chain combines TRBV15 with TRBJ1-1; 8 bases align to TRBD1. The germline gives CDR1 LNHNV, CDR2 YYDKDF (reference sequence). J gave up 7 bases and V 4 bases, and 5 bases lay outside the gene matches. The CDR3 is 13 amino acids. The CDR3 region has the DNA TGTGCCACCAGCATGGGACAGGTCTATGAAGCTTTCTTT. The encoded protein is CATSMGQVYEAFF.

The rearrangement uses TRBV28 and TRBJ2-1; TRBD2 might be the D (6 bases). V lost 10 bases to trimming and J lost 4 bases, with 17 bases between them. Germline V CDR1 and CDR2: MDHEN, SYDVKM. There are 14 residues in the CDR3. The DNA for the CDR3 is TGTGCCACCAAGGAGGGGCCGTCGTACAATGAGCAGTTCTTC. Translating gives CATKEGPSYNEQFF. Using reference TRBV28 and TRBJ2-1 for the parts outside the CDR3, the full variable domain is DVKVTQSSRYLVKRTGEKVFLECVQDMDHENMFWYRQDPGLGLRLIYFSYDVKMKEKGDIPEGYSVSREKKERFSLILESASTNQTSMYLCATKEGPSYNEQFFGPGTRLTVL.

This clone is a singleton in its sample. The J gene is TRBJ2-1, the V gene TRBV18, with D unresolved. The CDR3 contains 16 residues. Trimming removed 3 bases from V and 9 bases from J, with 21 bases in between. The germline V gene encodes CDR1 KGHSH and CDR2 LQKENI. CDR3 nucleotide sequence: TGTGCCAGCTCACCCAGTTTAACAGACCTTAAGGTTGAGCAGTTCTTC. As protein: CASSPSLTDLKVEQFF.